The 9 T cell receptor beta chains given below trace back to one sample, sequenced in a study of CD4 T cells in relation to SARS-CoV-2 and coronaviruses. CD4+ T cells from unexposed donors were obtained before the COVID-19 pandemic (2011-2018). CD4+ T cells were isolated from the cells after 10 days of culture. Profiled with immunoSEQ multiplex PCR; TCRdb holds only in-frame clones, not every one. The table shows about 21,000 clones, with 76% occurring only once. The antigens for these receptors are not known. Sequencing was carried out using CD4+ T cells from PBMCs, cultured in vitro. The receptor set was obtained from a human donor in good health.

This clone occurred once. The chain employs TRBV7-2 and TRBJ2-7; the match to TRBD2 covers 7 bases. Germline lookup yields CDR1 SGHTA and CDR2 FQGNSA. The CDR3 length is 14 residues. V lost 4 bases to trimming and J lost 3 bases; unmatched junction nucleotides: 6. CDR3 region: CASSWKGGSYEQYF. The CDR3 region has the DNA TGTGCCAGCAGCTGGAAGGGAGGGAGCTACGAGCAGTACTTC.

The chain has TRBV2 and TRBJ2-2; D ambiguous. The CDR3 extends over 12 amino acids. Trimming removed 4 bases from V and 5 bases from J, with 5 bases in between. CDR1 and CDR2 from the germline V gene are SNHLY and FYNNEI. As DNA, the CDR3 is TGTGCCAGCAGTGTTATGACCGGGGAGCTGTTTTTT. It specifies CASSVMTGELFF.

This chain connects TRBV9 to TRBJ2-1, with D perhaps matching TRBD2 (6 bases). The V and J ends lost 0 bases and 4 bases respectively, with 11 bases between them. The germline CDR1 and CDR2 sequences are SGDLS and YYNGEE. This CDR3 is built from 15 residues. The CDR3 DNA reads as TGTGCCAGCAGCGTAGAAGGAGGGATTTACAATGAGCAGTTCTTC. Amino acids: CASSVEGGIYNEQFF.

The V and J genes are TRBV28 and TRBJ1-2, with 9 bases fitting TRBD1. V lost 0 bases and J lost 11; bases outside the gene matches: 4. Germline loops: CDR1 MDHEN, CDR2 SYDVKM. The CDR3 has 13 amino acids. CDR3 protein: CASSLWGDREYTF. The CDR3, as DNA: TGTGCCAGCAGTTTATGGGGGGACAGGGAATACACCTTC.

This chain connects TRBV7-8 to TRBJ2-7; TRBD2 agrees at 9 bases. This CDR3 region has 13 residues. The trim removed 4 bases at V and 7 bases at J, leaving 5 bases unmatched. Germline CDR1 reads SGHVS; CDR2 reads FQNEAQ. The CDR3: CASSSGLAREQYF. For the CDR3, the DNA is TGTGCCAGCAGCTCGGGACTAGCAAGAGAGCAGTACTTC.

The chain combines TRBV19 with TRBJ1-1; TRBD1 matches 7 bases. The CDR3 covers 15 residues. The junction had 10 bases not matched to a gene; V was cut back by 1 base and J by 8 bases. The germline V gene has CDR1 LNHDA and CDR2 SQIVND (reference sequence). The CDR3 nucleotides read TGTGCCAGTAGTATAGTACAGGGGCCGTCCCAAGAAGCTTTCTTT. Protein: CASSIVQGPSQEAFF.

V is TRBV12-3 or TRBV12-4 and J is TRBJ1-2, with D uncertain. The CDR3 consists of 11 residues. V was cut by 6 bases and J by 6 bases, with 8 bases left in between. The CDR3 nucleotides are TGTGCCAGCAGCGGCAGAGATGGCTACACCTTC. It codes for CASSGRDGYTF.

This chain connects TRBV24-1 to TRBJ2-1; weak D call: TRBD2 (5 bases). The CDR3 covers 15 residues. Germline V CDR1 and CDR2: KGHDR, SFDVKD. Deletions cut 0 bases from V and 6 bases from J, with 11 bases between. The CDR3 nucleotides read TGTGCCACCAGTGATTTGGAGGGATTGGGCAATGAGCAGTTCTTC. Protein sequence: CATSDLEGLGNEQFF.

The gene calls are TRBV4-1 and TRBJ2-7, with D maybe TRBD2 (6 bases). V was pared by 0 bases and J by 3 bases, with 21 bases between. In germline, CDR1 is MGHRA, CDR2 YSYEKL. This CDR3 has 18 amino acids. The CDR3 DNA reads as TGCGCCAGCAGCCAAGATCGGGCAGGACGGACTATCAGCTACGAGCAGTACTTC. Translated: CASSQDRAGRTISYEQYF.